The 12 T cell receptor beta chains below come from one sample, sequenced in a study of cytomegalovirus exposure and HLA in healthy donors. PCR employed 60 Vbeta and 13 Jbeta primers. Assay used: immunoSEQ multiplex PCR; TCRdb lists only in-frame clones, some missing. Across some 200,000 clones, the top ten clones capture 0.7% to 0.8% of the sample. The sequencing input was PBMCs. The source is a boy younger than 18 in good health and CMV-seronegative.

CDR3 in amino acids: CASSPIGADTQYF. The DNA of the CDR3 is TGTGCCAGCAGCCCGATAGGGGCAGATACGCAGTATTTT. The chain uses TRBV7-9 and TRBJ2-3, with a tentative D call TRBD1 (5 bases). The CDR3 spans 13 residues. With 5 bases removed from V and 4 bases from J, the gap between germline ends came to 10 bases. Germline-derived CDR1 and CDR2 are SEHNR and FQNEAQ (reference sequence).

This rearrangement joins TRBV11-2 to TRBJ2-4; perhaps TRBD2 as D (6 bases). The CDR3 spans 15 residues. Germline CDR1 is SGHAT and CDR2 is FQNNGV. Trimming stripped 5 bases from V and 1 base from J, with 12 bases between. DNA for the CDR3: TGTGCCAGCAGCCCGCGGACTACCGCCAAAAACATTCAGTACTTC. Translation: CASSPRTTAKNIQYF.

Here the CDR3 reads CASSLTGLAWETQYF. The CDR3 DNA reads as TGTGCCAGCAGCTTAACGGGACTAGCATGGGAGACCCAGTACTTC. This sequence joins TRBV7-3 and TRBJ2-5; 9 bases line up with TRBD2. Per germline, CDR1 SGHTA and CDR2 FQGTGA. J was trimmed by 5 bases and V by 0 bases; bases with no gene match: 4. The CDR3 contains 15 residues.

This rearrangement joins TRBV11-2 to TRBJ1-5; TRBD1 agrees at 7 bases. The V segment lost 5 bases and the J segment 5 bases; nucleotides outside the gene matches: 12. This CDR3 has 16 amino acids. Germline loops: CDR1 SGHAT, CDR2 FQNNGV. The CDR3: CASSPEPVRGDQPQHF. The CDR3 nucleotides read TGTGCCAGCAGCCCAGAGCCGGTCAGGGGGGATCAGCCCCAGCATTTT. Supplemented by reference TRBV11-2 and TRBJ1-5, the full variable domain reads EAGVAQSPRYKIIEKRQSVAFWCNPISGHATLYWYQQILGQGPKLLIQFQNNGVVDDSQLPKDRFSAERLKGVDSTLKIQPAKLEDSAVYLCASSPEPVRGDQPQHFGDGTRLSIL.

The chain carries TRBV30 and TRBJ1-2; D possibly corresponds to TRBD1 (5 bases). The CDR3 has 15 residues. Germline V gives CDR1 GTSNPN, CDR2 SVGIG (reference sequence). With 1 base removed from V and 8 bases from J, the gap between germline ends came to 20 bases. The CDR3 sequence: CAWSDWRRGVRGYTF. The CDR3 region has the DNA TGTGCCTGGAGTGACTGGAGGAGGGGAGTGCGAGGCTACACCTTC.

The chain employs TRBV6-6 and TRBJ1-1; no clear D gene. CDR1 is MNHNY and CDR2 is SVGAGI in the germline V gene (reference sequence). V dropped 0 bases and J dropped 7 bases, with 12 bases sitting between them. This CDR3 contains 14 residues. In DNA form, the CDR3 reads TGTGCCAGCAGTTACTCGATGCGGGATTTTGAAGCTTTCTTT. This translates into CASSYSMRDFEAFF.

The V call is TRBV30, the J call TRBJ1-5; unclear D gene. The length of the CDR3 is 13 residues. Trimming left V 2 bases short and J 5 bases short, with 10 bases between. Germline CDR1 reads GTSNPN; CDR2 reads SVGIG (reference sequence). CDR3 sequence (DNA): TGTGCCTGGAGTATTCGTCCCGATCAGCCCCAGCATTTT. Protein product: CAWSIRPDQPQHF.

This chain connects TRBV6-5 to TRBJ1-1; no definite D call. Trimming shortened V by 4 bases and J by 1 base, and 10 bases separated the two germline ends. Germline CDR1 MNHEY, CDR2 SVGAGI. The CDR3 contains 14 residues. The chain's CDR3 is CASSFGIGNTEAFF. As DNA, the CDR3 is TGTGCCAGCAGTTTCGGGATCGGGAACACTGAAGCTTTCTTT.

The chain links TRBV18 to TRBJ2-1; no clear D. V was clipped by 0 bases and J by 5 bases, with 5 bases between them. The CDR3 consists of 13 residues. The germline CDR1 and CDR2 sequences are KGHSH and LQKENI. The DNA for the CDR3 is TGTGCCAGCTCACCACCGGAGAACAATGAGCAGTTCTTC. Protein: CASSPPENNEQFF.

The J gene is TRBJ1-5, the V gene TRBV27, with D uncertain. Per the germline V gene, CDR1 is MNHEY and CDR2 is SMNVEV (reference sequence). This CDR3 comprises 16 residues. V gave up 5 bases and J gave up 1 base, with 15 bases separating them. The CDR3 loop reads CASSPRPVGSNQPQHF. The CDR3 DNA follows: TGTGCCAGCAGTCCTCGGCCAGTCGGGAGCAATCAGCCCCAGCATTTT.

The J gene is TRBJ1-2, the V gene TRBV14; D is ambiguous. V was cut by 0 bases and J by 4 bases, with 6 bases left in between. Germline loops: CDR1 SGHDN, CDR2 FVKESK. This CDR3 region has 13 residues. CDR3 nucleotides: TGTGCCAGCAGCCAAGACAGAAGCTATGGCTACACCTTC. Translation gives CASSQDRSYGYTF.

The chain carries TRBV7-8 and TRBJ1-5, with no clear D. V was pared by 1 base and J by 4 bases, with 8 bases between. CDR3 length: 14 amino acids. Germline V gives CDR1 SGHVS, CDR2 FQNEAQ. This CDR3 reads CASSLGVSNQPQHF. The CDR3 nucleotides read TGTGCCAGCAGCTTAGGAGTAAGTAATCAGCCCCAGCATTTT. The full variable domain, with the rest looked up from reference TRBV7-8 and TRBJ1-5, is GAGVSQSPRYKVAKRGQDVALRCDPISGHVSLFWYQQALGQGPEFLTYFQNEAQLDKSGLPSDRFFAERPEGSVSTLKIQRTQQEDSAVYLCASSLGVSNQPQHFGDGTRLSIL.